This T cell receptor (beta chain) was retrieved from a study of T cells in Graves' hyperthyroidism and ophthalmopathy. TCR beta CDR3 regions were amplified from RNA. The study used the HTBI primer set for a first-round RT-PCR of the TCR CDR3. TCRdb reprocessed the multiplex PCR reads via MiXCR and lists one record per CDR3 protein. The table has about 610,000 distinct CDR3 sequences, approximately 15% seen once. This CDR3 spans 15 amino acids. With 0 bases clipped from V and 3 bases from J, the junction kept 3 bases outside the gene matches. CDR1 and CDR2 (germline): SGHTS, YDEGEE. The chain recombines TRBV5-8 with TRBJ2-4; 7 bases are a match to TRBD2. The material sequenced was blood. The receptor was derived from a woman in her thirties or forties with Graves' ophthalmopathy. The CDR3 spells CASSLGDYFKNIQYF. The CDR3 DNA follows: TGTGCCAGCAGCTTGGGGGACTATTTCAAAAACATTCAGTACTTC.